Listed here is a single T cell receptor beta chain. What it binds is not known. This CDR3 has 15 amino acids. V gave up 0 bases and J gave up 6 bases; unmatched junction bases: 4. CDR1 SGHRS and CDR2 YFSETQ come from the germline V gene. Profiling relied on immunoSEQ multiplex PCR, and the TCRdb table lists in-frame clones only, not all of them. The data hold roughly 96,000 clones, with about 91% observed a single time. These data are taken from a study of graft-versus-host responses after intestinal transplantation. The wider study: Tacrolimus plus steroids were given to all recipients for approximately 3 years, preceded by anti-thymocyte globulin induction.

Broader study findings: The authors found GvH clones in recipient marrow, some appearing first in ileum or blood.

This material consisted of unstimulated CD8+ T cells sorted from spleen or lymph node cells, taken before intestinal transplant. This TCR came from a human donor who received an intestinal transplant. The chain carries TRBV5-1 and TRBJ2-3; 10 bases agree with TRBD2. In DNA, the CDR3 is TGCGCCAGCAGCTTGGTGGTTAGCGGGAGGGATACGCAGTATTTT. As protein: CASSLVVSGRDTQYF.